What follows is one TCR beta chain and its context. What it binds is unknown. The V end lost 2 bases, the J end lost 0 bases, and 10 bases lay between the germline ends. Germline V gives CDR1 MNHEY, CDR2 SMNVEV (reference sequence). CDR3 size: 15 residues. Primers included in the PCR were 60 Vbeta and 13 Jbeta primers. Generated by immunoSEQ multiplex PCR, the TCRdb table keeps only in-frame clones and is missing some. The sample holds approximately 150,000 clones, 80% seen once. This sample is drawn from a study of cytomegalovirus exposure and HLA in healthy donors. Study conclusions and caveats: In a later analysis, about 17,000 TCR beta sequences were associated with HLA alleles at 0.05 false discovery rate. Immune exposure information available was restricted to CMV serostatus. Researchers catalogued approximately 170 TCR beta chains as cytomegalovirus-associated.

At sampling all donors were nominally healthy, likely with unrecorded immune exposures. The chain employs TRBV27 and TRBJ1-1; no firm D call. Material for sequencing was PBMCs. The TCR was taken from a man aged 35-49 years in good health and CMV-seronegative. The CDR3 sequence is CASSLLAGLNTEAFF. The CDR3 nucleotides read TGTGCCAGCAGTTTACTGGCGGGATTGAACACTGAAGCTTTCTTT.